Sequencing of this T cell receptor beta chain was carried out in a study of CD8+CD57+ T cells in acquired aplastic anemia. Study observations and caveats: Patients and controls had CD8+ Simpson's diversity values that were not significantly distinct.

This CDR3 is 14 amino acids long. Looked up from germline, CDR1 is SGHAT and CDR2 is FQNNGV. With 6 bases removed from V and 3 bases from J, the gap between germline ends came to 15 bases. Patients picked for sequencing had shown CD8+CD57+ cell expansion detected by flow cytometry. Everyone among the patients had severe acquired aplastic anemia. Patients had undergone no therapy by the time their blood was sampled. Profiles of TCR beta VDJ and CDR3 were generated from a genomic DNA template. Each CDR3 protein gets one entry after TCRdb re-called the reads with MiXCR. The sample records 150,000 to 200,000 distinct CDR3 sequences, about 45% being singletons. This clonotype occurred many times. No antigen is known for it.

The clonotype comes from a human donor with aplastic anemia. The sequencing sample was made of sorted CD4+, CD8+, or CD8+CD57+ T cells (not recorded which) from PBMCs. The rearrangement links TRBV11-2 to TRBJ2-7, with D possibly being TRBD1 or TRBD2 (5 bases each). CDR3 DNA sequence: TGTGCCAGCAGGCCACCGGGGCAGGGCTACGAGCAGTACTTC. Its protein is CASRPPGQGYEQYF.